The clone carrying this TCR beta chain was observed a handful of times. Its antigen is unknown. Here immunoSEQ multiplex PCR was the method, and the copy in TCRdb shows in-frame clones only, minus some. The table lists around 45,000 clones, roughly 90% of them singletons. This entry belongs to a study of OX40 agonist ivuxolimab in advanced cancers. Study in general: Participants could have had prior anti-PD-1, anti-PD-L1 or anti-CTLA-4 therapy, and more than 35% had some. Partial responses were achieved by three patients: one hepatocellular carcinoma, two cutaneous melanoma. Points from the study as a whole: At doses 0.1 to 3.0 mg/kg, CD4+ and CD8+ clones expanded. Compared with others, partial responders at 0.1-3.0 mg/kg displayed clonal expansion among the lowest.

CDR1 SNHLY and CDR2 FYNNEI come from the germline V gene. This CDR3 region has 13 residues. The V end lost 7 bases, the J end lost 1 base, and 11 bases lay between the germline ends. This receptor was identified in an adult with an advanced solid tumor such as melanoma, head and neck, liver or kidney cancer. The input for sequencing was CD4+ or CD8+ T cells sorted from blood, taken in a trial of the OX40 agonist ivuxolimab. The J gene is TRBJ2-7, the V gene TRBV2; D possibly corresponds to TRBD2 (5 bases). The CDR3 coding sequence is TGTGCCAGCACGGAGGCAGATTCCTACGAGCAGTACTTC. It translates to CASTEADSYEQYF.